What follows are 20 T cell receptor beta chains derived from one specimen sequenced in a study of shared clonotypes between healthy human individuals. Sequencing used immunoSEQ multiplex PCR; TCRdb keeps in-frame clones, though not all of them. The sample contains 2,500,000 or so clones, about 90% of which appear only once. Specimen: naive CD4+ T cells from PBMCs. Subset described: CD45RA+ positively selected. These receptors were taken from a man between 18 and 35 years old in good health. Some clones in this sample may be carry-over from other donors' samples.

The chain joins TRBV4-2 to TRBJ2-2; no reliable D call. The length of the CDR3 is 17 residues. Germline CDR1 reads LGHNA; CDR2 reads YNFKEQ. Trimming pared 0 bases from V and 2 bases from J, leaving 13 bases between. In nucleotides, the CDR3 is TGTGCCAGCAGCCAAGAGTCCGGGCTCGCAAACACCGGGGAGCTGTTTTTT. It codes for CASSQESGLANTGELFF.

A word on this clone: Different DNA sequences within this sample yield the same CDR3. The V and J genes are TRBV6-5 and TRBJ2-3, with D perhaps TRBD1 (5 bases). This CDR3 contains 13 residues. V was cut by 0 bases and J by 6 bases, with 7 bases left in between. From germline, CDR1 is MNHEY and CDR2 SVGAGI. The CDR3: CASSYSGVDTQYF. CDR3 DNA sequence: TGTGCCAGCAGTTACTCAGGGGTTGATACGCAGTATTTT.

This clone was recorded once. The chain uses TRBV28 and TRBJ2-1; possibly TRBD2 for D (6 bases). CDR3 length: 14 residues. Germline V lookup: CDR1 MDHEN, CDR2 SYDVKM. V gave up 5 bases and J gave up 9 bases, with 17 bases separating them. In nucleotides, the CDR3 is TGTGCCAGCAGTCCCCACCCGGGAGCGGTTGAGCAGTTCTTC. This codes for CASSPHPGAVEQFF.

This rearrangement joins TRBV19 to TRBJ1-2; D gene ambiguous. Looked up from germline, CDR1 is LNHDA and CDR2 is SQIVND (reference sequence). Trimming cost V 5 bases and J 1 base, with 8 bases left between them. The CDR3 is 13 amino acids. The CDR3: CASSPQINYGYTF. CDR3 nucleotide sequence: TGTGCCAGTAGTCCCCAAATTAACTATGGCTACACCTTC.

This clone was detected only once. CDR3 region: CASSLALQASTEAFF. The CDR3, as DNA: TGTGCCAGCAGCTTAGCCCTGCAGGCAAGCACTGAAGCTTTCTTT. The rearrangement links TRBV11-3 to TRBJ1-1, with unresolved D. The germline gives CDR1 SGHNT, CDR2 YENEEA. The CDR3 runs 15 residues. Trimming stripped 1 base from V and 4 bases from J, with 13 bases between.

CDR3 amino acids: CASSSQPGLAVRDTQYF. Here the CDR3 DNA reads TGCGCCAGCAGCTCCCAGCCGGGACTAGCAGTTAGAGATACGCAGTATTTT. The chain links TRBV5-1 to TRBJ2-3, with 9 nucleotides matching TRBD2. CDR1 SGHRS and CDR2 YFSETQ come from the germline V gene. V dropped 3 bases and J dropped 5; count of bases not matched to a gene: 13. The CDR3 is 17 residues long.

In the case of this clone: This CDR3 is also generated by other DNA sequences in the sample. Here the CDR3 DNA reads TGTGCCAGCAGTTACGCTGGGAATCAGCCCCAGCATTTT. This gives the protein CASSYAGNQPQHF. The rearrangement joins TRBV6-6 to TRBJ1-5; no firm D call. CDR1 is MNHNY and CDR2 is SVGAGI in the germline V gene (reference sequence). V was shortened by 2 bases and J by 4 bases, with 6 bases between the two germline ends. This CDR3 has 13 residues.

The V gene is TRBV7-3, the J gene TRBJ1-4; TRBD1 matches at 9 bases. The CDR3 length is 13 residues. Looked up from germline, CDR1 is SGHTA and CDR2 is FQGTGA. V dropped 4 bases and J dropped 8; count of bases not matched to a gene: 2. The CDR3 spells CASSSDRGEKLFF. The DNA for the CDR3 is TGTGCCAGCAGCTCGGACAGGGGCGAAAAACTGTTTTTT.

The gene calls are TRBV5-1 and TRBJ2-1; weak D call: TRBD2 (6 bases). The CDR3 spans 14 residues. CDR1 is SGHRS, CDR2 YFSETQ, per germline. Deletions cut 3 bases from V and 2 bases from J, with 9 bases between. CDR3 DNA: TGCGCCAGCAGCTCGCCGGGAGCCTACAATGAGCAGTTCTTC. Amino acid sequence: CASSSPGAYNEQFF. Combining the CDR3 with reference TRBV5-1 and TRBJ2-1 gives the whole variable domain KAGVTQTPRYLIKTRGQQVTLSCSPISGHRSVSWYQQTPGQGLQFLFEYFSETQRNKGNFPGRFSGRQFSNSRSEMNVSTLELGDSALYLCASSSPGAYNEQFFGPGTRLTVL.

This clone was seen a single time. This chain joins TRBV5-5 and TRBJ2-3, with 10 bases fitting TRBD2. The V gene's germline CDR1 is SGHKS and CDR2 YYEKEE (reference sequence). The CDR3 length is 15 residues. The junction had 7 bases not matched to a gene; V was cut back by 4 bases and J by 5 bases. The CDR3 region is CASSEGAGGIDTQYF. The CDR3 DNA follows: TGTGCCAGCAGCGAGGGAGCGGGAGGGATAGATACGCAGTATTTT.

The chain recombines TRBV7-9 with TRBJ2-2, with TRBD2 as a possible D gene (5 bases). V lost 10 bases to trimming and J lost 2 bases, with 14 bases between them. The CDR3 is 14 residues long. Looked up from germline, CDR1 is SEHNR and CDR2 is FQNEAQ (reference sequence). The CDR3 DNA sequence: TGTGCCACCCAGAGGGTTTCAAACACCGGGGAGCTGTTTTTT. It codes for CATQRVSNTGELFF.

The J gene is TRBJ2-2, the V gene TRBV7-5; the table's D call TRBD1 went unverified against the DNA. TRBV7-5 has pseudogene status. There are 15 residues in the CDR3. The CDR3 spells CARSLGQVGDRELFF. CDR3 nucleotide sequence: TGTGCCAGAAGCTTAGGACAGGTCGGGGACCGGGAGCTGTTTTTT.

This chain joins TRBV30 and TRBJ2-7; D unresolved. Germline CDR1 GTSNPN, CDR2 SVGIG (reference sequence). The CDR3 contains 11 residues. The ends were cut back, 2 bases at V and 4 bases at J, with 6 bases in the middle. The CDR3 spells CAWSRLYEQYF. The CDR3 DNA sequence: TGTGCCTGGAGTCGCCTGTACGAGCAGTACTTC.

This clone was picked up one time. The V call is TRBV2, the J call TRBJ1-2; weak D call: TRBD1 (6 bases). Trimming shortened V by 5 bases and J by 4 bases, and 11 bases separated the two germline ends. The CDR3 totals 13 residues. The germline V gene encodes CDR1 SNHLY and CDR2 FYNNEI. CDR3 DNA sequence: TGTGCCAGCAGTCCACAGGGATTCTATGGCTACACCTTC. Translated: CASSPQGFYGYTF.

In DNA form, the CDR3 reads TGCGCCAGCAGCTTGCTTCGACCGGGCGTCAACGAGCAGTACTTC. Translated: CASSLLRPGVNEQYF. The rearrangement joins TRBV5-1 to TRBJ2-7, with unresolved D. The germline gives CDR1 SGHRS, CDR2 YFSETQ. Trimming removed 1 base from V and 5 bases from J, with 16 bases in between. The CDR3 is 15 residues long.

The chain is built from TRBV2 and TRBJ2-3; 12 bases fit TRBD2. This CDR3 region has 16 residues. Germline trimming cut 4 bases from V and 1 base from J; bases unmatched to any gene: 3. From germline, CDR1 is SNHLY and CDR2 FYNNEI. Here the CDR3 reads CASSGLAGGGTDTQYF. DNA of the CDR3: TGTGCCAGCAGTGGGCTAGCGGGAGGGGGCACAGATACGCAGTATTTT.

The chain employs TRBV28 and TRBJ1-2; D is undetermined. The ends were cut back, 6 bases at V and 8 bases at J, with 16 bases in the middle. CDR3 length equals 13 residues. CDR1 is MDHEN and CDR2 is SYDVKM in the germline V gene. CDR3 DNA sequence: TGTGCCAGCAGGTTCCCCTCCGGTGAGGGCTACACCTTC. Translated: CASRFPSGEGYTF.

The V gene is TRBV11-3, the J gene TRBJ2-7, with TRBD2 matching 8 bases. The V segment lost 1 base and the J segment 2 bases; nucleotides outside the gene matches: 1. The CDR3 spans 14 residues. Germline V gene sequence: CDR1 SGHNT, CDR2 YENEEA. The CDR3 loop is CASSLAGGAYEQYF. The CDR3 coding sequence is TGTGCCAGCAGCTTAGCGGGAGGGGCCTACGAGCAGTACTTC.

The genes are TRBV2 and TRBJ2-3, with TRBD2 matching over 9 bases. The CDR3 covers 14 residues. Germline CDR1 SNHLY, CDR2 FYNNEI. Trimming took 9 bases from V and 2 from J; bases not matched to a gene: 6. In DNA form, the CDR3 reads TGTGCCAGTGATAGCGGGAGAACCACAGATACGCAGTATTTT. Residues: CASDSGRTTDTQYF.

This chain uses TRBV5-4 with TRBJ2-3, with TRBD2 matching over 10 bases. Trimming at V came to 4 bases and at J to 2 bases, leaving 7 bases not matched to a gene. The CDR3 has 16 amino acids. Germline-derived CDR1 and CDR2 are SGHNT and YYREEE (reference sequence). The DNA of the CDR3 is TGTGCCAGCAGCCTGCTAGCGGGGGCCCTCACAGATACGCAGTATTTT. Protein sequence: CASSLLAGALTDTQYF.